The T cell receptor beta chain under discussion was sequenced for a study of blood T cell repertoires in COVID-19. Study background: Material from acute and convalescent COVID-19 was sourced from the United States, Italy and Spain. PBMCs, B-cell-depleted T cells, or T cells provided the cDNA or gDNA that made up the material.

The V gene lost 0 bases and the J gene lost 0 bases, with 5 bases spanning the gap. In germline, CDR1 is SGDLS, CDR2 YYNGEE. The CDR3 contains 14 residues. Sequencing was performed with immunoSEQ multiplex PCR; in TCRdb, only in-frame clones are kept and a portion is missing. This table has 70,000 to 75,000 clones, roughly 80% appearing once. Sequencing was done on a sample of peripheral blood. The receptor was isolated from a woman aged 55-75 years with acute or convalescent COVID-19. This rearrangement joins TRBV9 to TRBJ2-3; TRBD1 is a possible D gene (5 bases). The chain's CDR3 is CASSVAGSTDTQYF. The CDR3 nucleotides are TGTGCCAGCAGCGTAGCAGGGAGCACAGATACGCAGTATTTT.